The 16 T cell receptor beta chains reported below all come from one sample, sequenced in a study of long-term antiretroviral therapy in people with HIV. An immunoSEQ assay, version v3.0, was performed at survey level. Profiled with immunoSEQ multiplex PCR; TCRdb holds only in-frame clones, not every one. Here the sample spans about 25,000 clones, 80% to 95% being singletons. Sequenced here: unsorted PBMCs, sampled 7.6 years after starting antiretroviral therapy. The origin of the receptors is a woman aged 35 to 49 with HIV.

The chain is built from TRBV4-3 and TRBJ1-2, with 7 bases matching TRBD1. The V gene end was trimmed by 4 bases and the J gene end by 2 bases; junction bases not matched to a gene: 7. Germline V gives CDR1 LGHNA, CDR2 YSLEER. CDR3 length equals 15 residues. CDR3 sequence (DNA): TGCGCCAGCAGCCTTCGGGACAGCGCCAACTATGGCTACACCTTC. Amino acid sequence: CASSLRDSANYGYTF.

This clone has only one observation. This chain uses TRBV9 with TRBJ1-6, with D hard to call. Germline-derived CDR1 and CDR2 are SGDLS and YYNGEE. Trimming pared 3 bases from V and 7 bases from J, leaving 14 bases between. The CDR3 contains 15 residues. CDR3 sequence reads: CASSDGPFMNSPLHF. The CDR3 nucleotides read TGTGCCAGCAGCGACGGGCCCTTTATGAATTCACCCCTCCACTTT.

The rearrangement joins TRBV5-5 to TRBJ2-2; perhaps D is TRBD1 or TRBD2 (6 bases each). The CDR3 runs 14 residues. Per the germline V gene, CDR1 is SGHKS and CDR2 is YYEKEE (reference sequence). V lost 4 bases to trimming and J lost 3 bases, with 10 bases between them. CDR3 nucleotides: TGTGCCAGCAGCGGGGGGCGCGACACCGGGGAGCTGTTTTTT. Protein: CASSGGRDTGELFF.

This sequence joins TRBV5-8 and TRBJ2-3, with TRBD1 matching 8 bases. This CDR3 has 15 residues. Germline assignment: CDR1 SGHTS and CDR2 YDEGEE. Germline trimming cut 4 bases from V and 4 bases from J; bases unmatched to any gene: 8. The CDR3 sequence: CASSLRTGSADTQYF. The CDR3 region has the DNA TGTGCCAGCAGCCTGCGGACAGGGAGCGCAGATACGCAGTATTTT.

J is TRBJ2-6 and V is TRBV6-4; 7 bases agree with TRBD1. Germline V lookup: CDR1 MRHNA, CDR2 SNTAGT. CDR3 length: 17 amino acids. V gave up 3 bases and J gave up 1 base; unmatched junction bases: 6. The CDR3 here is CASSEQGVRSGANVLTF. The CDR3 bases are TGTGCCAGCAGTGAGCAGGGGGTTCGATCTGGGGCCAACGTCCTGACTTTC.

The V call is TRBV30, the J call TRBJ2-7; TRBD2 aligns across 7 bases. Germline loops: CDR1 GTSNPN, CDR2 SVGIG (reference sequence). The CDR3 runs to 14 residues. Trimming cost V 3 bases and J 6 bases; bases outside gene matches: 11. CDR3 residues: CAWSVPGLSLEQYF. The DNA of the CDR3 is TGTGCCTGGAGCGTCCCGGGACTAAGTCTCGAGCAGTACTTC.

The V and J genes are TRBV5-4 and TRBJ1-5, with 9 nucleotides matching TRBD1. CDR1 is SGHNT, CDR2 YYREEE, per germline (reference sequence). With 4 bases clipped from V and 4 bases from J, the junction kept 6 bases outside the gene matches. CDR3 size: 15 residues. CDR3 region: CASSKGTGPNQPQHF. In DNA, the CDR3 is TGTGCCAGCAGCAAAGGGACAGGGCCAAATCAGCCCCAGCATTTT.

V is TRBV19 and J is TRBJ1-2, with 9 bases identical to TRBD1. The CDR3 spans 12 residues. The germline CDR1 and CDR2 sequences are LNHDA and SQIVND (reference sequence). The trim removed 8 bases at V and 8 bases at J, leaving 6 bases unmatched. CDR3 loop: CASRQGVGGYTF. CDR3 bases: TGTGCCAGTCGACAGGGGGTAGGAGGCTACACCTTC.

The rearrangement links TRBV5-1 to TRBJ1-3, with D possibly being TRBD1 (5 bases). Germline-derived CDR1 and CDR2 are SGHRS and YFSETQ. The CDR3 runs to 15 residues. Trimming took off 0 bases at V and 4 bases at J, with 11 bases between the two ends. The CDR3 is CASSLDGGGGNTIYF. CDR3 DNA: TGCGCCAGCAGCTTGGACGGGGGAGGAGGAAACACCATATATTTT.

The gene calls are TRBV11-2 and TRBJ1-5, with D possibly matching TRBD1 (6 bases). The CDR3 has 19 amino acids. Germline values: CDR1 SGHAT, CDR2 FQNNGV. Trimming took off 5 bases at V and 0 bases at J, with 23 bases between the two ends. The CDR3 DNA reads as TGTGCCAGCAGCCTTCAGGTGGGACATCAACCGGTTAGCAATCAGCCCCAGCATTTT. This gives the protein CASSLQVGHQPVSNQPQHF.

The chain combines TRBV7-2 with TRBJ2-3; possible D gene TRBD2, 6 bases. This CDR3 is built from 17 residues. V was shortened by 5 bases and J by 4 bases, with 22 bases between the two germline ends. Germline V gene sequence: CDR1 SGHTA, CDR2 FQGNSA. Here the CDR3 reads CASSQTHFGRGSDTQYF. DNA for the CDR3: TGTGCCAGCAGCCAAACCCACTTTGGGCGGGGTTCAGATACGCAGTATTTT.

Here the CDR3 reads CASNRRQGPSNQPQHF. The CDR3 nucleotides read TGTGCCAGTAACCGACGGCAGGGCCCTAGCAATCAGCCCCAGCATTTT. The chain is built from TRBV19 and TRBJ1-5, with D maybe TRBD1 (5 bases). The CDR3 has 16 residues. CDR1 is LNHDA and CDR2 is SQIVND in the germline V gene (reference sequence). Trimming took off 7 bases at V and 0 bases at J, with 16 bases between the two ends.

This chain links TRBV7-2 with TRBJ2-5; 12 nucleotides match TRBD2. The CDR3 length is 16 residues. Losses at the gene ends were 4 bases for V and 5 bases for J; bases not matched to a gene: 8. Germline V gives CDR1 SGHTA, CDR2 FQGNSA. CDR3 coding DNA: TGTGCCAGCAGCTCCCGGACTAGCGGGGTGTGGGAGACCCAGTACTTC. Its translation is CASSSRTSGVWETQYF.

V gene TRBV5-1 combines with J gene TRBJ1-2, with TRBD1 identical over 7 bases. This CDR3 is built from 15 residues. V shed 0 bases and J 6 bases; nucleotides not matched to a gene: 8. Germline V gene lookup returns CDR1 SGHRS and CDR2 YFSETQ. CDR3 nucleotide sequence: TGCGCCAGCAGCTTGGCAATACAGGGGACGAATGGCTACACCTTC. Protein product: CASSLAIQGTNGYTF.

The chain recombines TRBV7-9 with TRBJ1-6; D gene ambiguous. The V gene lost 5 bases and the J gene lost 7 bases, with 9 bases spanning the gap. There are 13 residues in the CDR3. Germline CDR1 reads SEHNR; CDR2 reads FQNEAQ (reference sequence). The CDR3 reads CASSLQSNSPLHF. CDR3 nucleotides: TGTGCCAGCAGCCTGCAGTCCAATTCACCCCTCCACTTT.

The rearrangement uses TRBV9 and TRBJ2-3; 10 nucleotides align to TRBD2. V dropped 3 bases and J dropped 1; count of bases not matched to a gene: 14. Germline V CDR1 and CDR2: SGDLS, YYNGEE. This CDR3 is 19 amino acids long. CDR3 nucleotide sequence: TGTGCCAGCAGCGCCCTACTAGCGGGGTTCCACCCACGCACAGATACGCAGTATTTT. It encodes CASSALLAGFHPRTDTQYF.